This section outlines one T cell receptor (beta chain) sequence together with its context. The CDR3 runs to 12 residues. V was pared by 7 bases and J by 7 bases, with 14 bases between. Germline CDR1 reads DFQATT; CDR2 reads SNEGSKA (reference sequence). Then a second PCR, running roughly 7 to 11 cycles, was carried out with a sample-barcoded 5' primer and a J-beta primer mix. A single record per CDR3 protein comes from TCRdb applying MiXCR to the 5' RACE reads. The sample yields 650,000 to 950,000 distinct CDR3 sequences, approximately 44% seen once. The entry originates in a study of blood T cells in healthy people across ages.

Sequenced sample: blood. The chain has TRBV20-1 and TRBJ2-1; D perhaps matches TRBD1 (5 bases). The receptor's source is a man aged 60-69 years in good health. This chain's CDR3 is CSVGLTVNEQFF. As DNA, the CDR3 is TGCAGTGTTGGTCTGACAGTTAATGAGCAGTTCTTC.